Listed below are T cell receptor beta chains from one sample, sequenced in a study of blood T cell repertoires in COVID-19. Assay used: immunoSEQ multiplex PCR; TCRdb lists only in-frame clones, some missing. The top ten clones hold under 12% of a sample with roughly 140,000 clones, 85% to 90% of them seen once. Sequencing used peripheral blood. The receptor source for this set is a man aged 45-65 years with active or convalescent COVID-19. The CDR3 runs from the conserved cysteine through the conserved F or W. The D gene is left open where the match is weak. Not every row has a clone size; where given, it reads once, few, many or a size class.

CDR3 length	V gene	D gene	J gene	clone size	CDR3 protein	CDR3 DNA
17	TRBV11-2	TRBD2	TRBJ2-3	-	CASSLGRTSGGTDTQYF	TGTGCCAGCAGCTTAGGCAGGACTAGCGGGGGCACAGATACGCAGTATTTT
17	TRBV28	TRBD1	TRBJ2-7	-	CASSPRVPGQGHGEQYF	TGTGCCAGCAGTCCCCGTGTTCCGGGACAGGGGCATGGCGAGCAGTACTTC
15	TRBV25-1	-	TRBJ1-4	-	CASSEYNDANEKLFF	TGTGCCAGCAGTGAATATAACGATGCTAATGAGAAACTGTTTTTT
17	TRBV4-2	TRBD2	TRBJ2-7	few	CASSQEISGLAGYEQYF	TGTGCCAGCAGCCAAGAAATCTCTGGGTTAGCGGGCTACGAGCAGTACTTC
18	TRBV19	-	TRBJ2-2	-	CASSIDWAGTLNTGELFF	TGTGCCAGTAGTATAGATTGGGCCGGGACTCTCAACACCGGGGAGCTGTTTTTT
14	TRBV19	-	TRBJ1-1	-	CASSPWGVRTEAFF	TGTGCCAGTAGCCCCTGGGGAGTAAGGACTGAAGCTTTCTTT
14	TRBV5-1	TRBD2	TRBJ2-7	-	CASRLAGGSYEQYF	TGCGCCAGCCGACTAGCGGGAGGGTCCTACGAGCAGTACTTC
17	TRBV28	TRBD1	TRBJ1-5	few	CASSPTRDRGGNQPQHF	TGTGCCAGCAGCCCTACCAGGGACAGGGGAGGCAATCAGCCCCAGCATTTT
15	TRBV5-1	TRBD1	TRBJ2-3	-	CASSFEGQGLDTQYF	TGCGCCAGCAGCTTCGAGGGACAGGGGCTGGATACGCAGTATTTT
13	TRBV7-7	TRBD1	TRBJ2-5	-	CASSSDRAETQYF	TGTGCTAGCAGCTCCGACAGGGCAGAGACCCAGTACTTC
14	TRBV24-1	-	TRBJ1-4	-	CATRRTDGWEKLFF	TGTGCCACCAGACGGACAGATGGATGGGAAAAACTGTTTTTT
15	TRBV6-5	TRBD2	TRBJ2-3	-	CASSTRSGSADTQYF	TGTGCCAGCAGCACTCGTAGCGGGAGCGCAGATACGCAGTATTTT
16	TRBV27	TRBD1	TRBJ1-1	-	CASLGGAGGKNTEAFF	TGTGCCAGCCTCGGTGGGGCAGGGGGGAAGAACACTGAAGCTTTCTTT
16	TRBV10-3	TRBD2	TRBJ2-5	-	CAISEASGTYQETQYF	TGTGCCATCAGTGAGGCTAGCGGGACTTACCAAGAGACCCAGTACTTC
12	TRBV24-1	-	TRBJ1-2	-	CATSEGQGGYTF	TGTGCCACCAGTGAAGGACAAGGTGGCTACACCTTC
13	TRBV27	-	TRBJ1-2	-	CASSFSENYGYTF	TGTGCCAGCAGTTTTTCGGAGAACTATGGCTACACCTTC
14	TRBV6-5	-	TRBJ2-1	-	CATIPTARRGEQFF	TGTGCCACTATTCCAACAGCGCGGCGGGGTGAGCAGTTCTTC